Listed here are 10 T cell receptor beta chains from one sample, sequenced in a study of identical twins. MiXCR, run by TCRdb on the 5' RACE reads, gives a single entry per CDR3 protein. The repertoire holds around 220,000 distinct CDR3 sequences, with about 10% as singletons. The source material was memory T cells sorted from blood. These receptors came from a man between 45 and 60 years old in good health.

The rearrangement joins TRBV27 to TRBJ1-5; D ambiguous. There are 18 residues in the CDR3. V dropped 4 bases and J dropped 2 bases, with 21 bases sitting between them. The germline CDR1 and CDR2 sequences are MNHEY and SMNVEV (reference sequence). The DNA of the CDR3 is TGTGCCAGCAGTTCTCGCGGGGTAATGGGCGGTCGCAATCAGCCCCAGCATTTT. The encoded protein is CASSSRGVMGGRNQPQHF.

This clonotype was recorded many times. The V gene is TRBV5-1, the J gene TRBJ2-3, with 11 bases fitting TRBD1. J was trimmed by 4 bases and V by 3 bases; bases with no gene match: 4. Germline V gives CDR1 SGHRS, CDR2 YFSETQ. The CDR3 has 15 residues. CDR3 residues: CASSSWGQGADTQYF. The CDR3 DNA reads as TGCGCCAGCAGCTCCTGGGGACAGGGGGCAGATACGCAGTATTTT. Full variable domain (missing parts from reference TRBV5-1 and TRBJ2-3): KAGVTQTPRYLIKTRGQQVTLSCSPISGHRSVSWYQQTPGQGLQFLFEYFSETQRNKGNFPGRFSGRQFSNSRSEMNVSTLELGDSALYLCASSSWGQGADTQYFGPGTRLTVL.

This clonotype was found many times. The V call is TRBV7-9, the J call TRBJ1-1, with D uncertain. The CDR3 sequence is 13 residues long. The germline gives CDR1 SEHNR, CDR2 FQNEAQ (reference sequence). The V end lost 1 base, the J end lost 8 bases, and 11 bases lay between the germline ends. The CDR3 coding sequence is TGTGCCAGCAGCTTAGGTTCGCTCGCGGAAGCTTTCTTT. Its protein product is CASSLGSLAEAFF. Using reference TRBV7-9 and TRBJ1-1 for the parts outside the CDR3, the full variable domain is DTGVSQNPRHKITKRGQNVTFRCDPISEHNRLYWYRQTLGQGPEFLTYFQNEAQLEKSRLLSDRFSAERPKGSFSTLEIQRTEQGDSAMYLCASSLGSLAEAFFGQGTRLTVV.

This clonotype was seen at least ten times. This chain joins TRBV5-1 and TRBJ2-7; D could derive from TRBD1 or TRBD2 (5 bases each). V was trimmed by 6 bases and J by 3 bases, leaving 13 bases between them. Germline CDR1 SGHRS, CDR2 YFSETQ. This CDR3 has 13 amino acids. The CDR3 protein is CASNRDGYYEQYF. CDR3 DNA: TGCGCCAGCAACCGGGACGGATACTACGAGCAGTACTTC.

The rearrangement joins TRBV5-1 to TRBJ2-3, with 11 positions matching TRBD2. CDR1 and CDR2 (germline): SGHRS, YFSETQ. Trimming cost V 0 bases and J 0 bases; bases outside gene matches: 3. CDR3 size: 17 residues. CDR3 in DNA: TGCGCCAGCAGCTTGGGACTAGCGGGAACTAGCACAGATACGCAGTATTTT. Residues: CASSLGLAGTSTDTQYF.

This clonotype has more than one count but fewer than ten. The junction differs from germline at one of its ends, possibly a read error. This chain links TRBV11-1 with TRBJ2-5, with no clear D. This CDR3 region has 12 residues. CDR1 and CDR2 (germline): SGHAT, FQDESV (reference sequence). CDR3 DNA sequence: TGTGCCAGCAGCTTAAACTACGAGACTGTATCCTTC. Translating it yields CASSLNYETVSF.

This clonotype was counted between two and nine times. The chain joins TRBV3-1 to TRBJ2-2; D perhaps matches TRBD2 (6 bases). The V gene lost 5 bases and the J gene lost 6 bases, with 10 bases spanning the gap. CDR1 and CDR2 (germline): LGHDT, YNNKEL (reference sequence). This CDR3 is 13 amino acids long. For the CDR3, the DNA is TGTGCCAGCAGCTACGGGGGTTCCGGGGAGCTGTTTTTT. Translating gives CASSYGGSGELFF.

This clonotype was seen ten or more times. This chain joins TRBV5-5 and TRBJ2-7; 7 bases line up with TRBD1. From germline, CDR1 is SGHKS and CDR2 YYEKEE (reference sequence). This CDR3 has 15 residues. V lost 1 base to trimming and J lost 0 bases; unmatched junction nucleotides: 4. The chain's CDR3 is CASSLYPGGSYEQYF. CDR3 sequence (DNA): TGTGCCAGCAGCTTGTATCCAGGGGGCTCCTACGAGCAGTACTTC.

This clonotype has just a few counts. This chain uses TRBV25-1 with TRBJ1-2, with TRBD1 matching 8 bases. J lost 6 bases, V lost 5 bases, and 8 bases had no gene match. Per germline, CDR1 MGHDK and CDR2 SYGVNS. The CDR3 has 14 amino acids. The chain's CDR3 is CASSPRTGRHGYTF. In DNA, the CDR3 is TGTGCCAGCAGTCCGAGGACAGGGAGGCATGGCTACACCTTC.

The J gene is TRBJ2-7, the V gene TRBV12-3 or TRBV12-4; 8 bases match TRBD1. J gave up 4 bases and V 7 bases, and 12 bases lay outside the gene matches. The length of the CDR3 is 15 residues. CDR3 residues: CASTPSPRGPYEQYF. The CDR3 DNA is TGTGCCAGCACCCCATCCCCCAGGGGGCCGTACGAGCAGTACTTC.